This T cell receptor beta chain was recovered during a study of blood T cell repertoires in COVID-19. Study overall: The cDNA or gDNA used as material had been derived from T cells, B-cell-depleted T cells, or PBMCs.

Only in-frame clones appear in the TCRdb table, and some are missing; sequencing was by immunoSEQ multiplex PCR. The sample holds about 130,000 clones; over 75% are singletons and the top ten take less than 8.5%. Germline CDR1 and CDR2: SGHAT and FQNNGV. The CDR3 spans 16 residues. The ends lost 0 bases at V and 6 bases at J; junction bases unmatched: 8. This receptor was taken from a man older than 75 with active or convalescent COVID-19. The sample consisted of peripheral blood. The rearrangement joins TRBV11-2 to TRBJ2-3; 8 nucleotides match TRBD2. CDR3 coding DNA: TGTGCCAGCAGCTTAGATCTAAGCCGGGGGGGGGATACGCAGTATTTT. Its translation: CASSLDLSRGGDTQYF.